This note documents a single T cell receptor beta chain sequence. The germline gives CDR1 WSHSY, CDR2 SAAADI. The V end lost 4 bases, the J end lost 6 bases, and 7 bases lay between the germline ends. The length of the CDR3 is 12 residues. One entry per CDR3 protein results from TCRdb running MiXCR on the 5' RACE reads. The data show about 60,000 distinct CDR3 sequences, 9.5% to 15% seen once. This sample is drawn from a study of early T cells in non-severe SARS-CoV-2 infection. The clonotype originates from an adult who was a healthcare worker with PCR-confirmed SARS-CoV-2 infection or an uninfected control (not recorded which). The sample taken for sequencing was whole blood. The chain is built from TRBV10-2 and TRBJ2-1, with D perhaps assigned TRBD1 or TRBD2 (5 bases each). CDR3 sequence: CASSVGGNEQFF. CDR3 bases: TGCGCCAGCAGTGTTGGGGGCAATGAGCAGTTCTTC.